The 10 T cell receptor beta chains reported below all come from one sample, sequenced in a study of shared clonotypes between healthy human individuals. Using immunoSEQ multiplex PCR, the repertoire was profiled, and TCRdb retains in-frame clones only, with some absent. The repertoire includes approximately 2.4 million clones, approximately 95% of them detected once, and about 0.13% sits in the top ten. Sequenced sample: naive CD4+ T cells sorted from blood. Subset denoted: CD45RA+ positively selected. The receptors come from a young man in good health.

The chain couples TRBV2 to TRBJ1-2; 11 bases line up with TRBD1. The CDR3 length is 14 residues. Looked up from germline, CDR1 is SNHLY and CDR2 is FYNNEI. Trimming cost V 4 bases and J 12 bases; bases outside gene matches: 10. The chain's CDR3 is CASSGRDRGSTHTF. The CDR3 DNA reads TGTGCCAGCAGTGGCCGGGACAGGGGGAGTACTCACACCTTC.

The V gene is TRBV5-1, the J gene TRBJ2-1; D gene unclear. V lost 4 bases to trimming and J lost 4 bases, with 15 bases between them. The CDR3 runs 15 residues. Germline-derived CDR1 and CDR2 are SGHRS and YFSETQ. DNA of the CDR3: TGCGCCAGCAGCCATCCGGACCGGTCTTACAATGAGCAGTTCTTC. The encoded protein is CASSHPDRSYNEQFF.

The chain is built from TRBV2 and TRBJ2-7; 10 nucleotides match TRBD2. The ends lost 4 bases at V and 5 bases at J; junction bases unmatched: 8. Germline V gives CDR1 SNHLY, CDR2 FYNNEI. This CDR3 is built from 15 residues. CDR3 sequence (DNA): TGTGCCAGCAGTGGAGGACTAGCGGTCGCTGACGAGCAGTACTTC. It specifies CASSGGLAVADEQYF.

The rearrangement links TRBV5-1 to TRBJ2-1; D is unclear. Trimming took off 7 bases at V and 9 bases at J, with 23 bases between the two ends. Germline CDR1 SGHRS, CDR2 YFSETQ. The CDR3 is 15 amino acids. The CDR3: CASATGGPYPSEQFF. The DNA of the CDR3 is TGCGCCAGCGCGACGGGCGGCCCCTACCCCAGTGAGCAGTTCTTC.

Points on this clone: At the DNA level, this CDR3 is encoded by other sequences in the same sample as well. V usage is TRBV11-2 and J usage is TRBJ2-7; 7 bases fit TRBD1. From germline, CDR1 is SGHAT and CDR2 FQNNGV. CDR3 length: 15 residues. The V and J ends lost 1 base and 2 bases, in that order; junction bases with no gene match: 5. The DNA for the CDR3 is TGTGCCAGCAGCTTAGGTTGGGACAGTCCCTACGAGCAGTACTTC. Its translation: CASSLGWDSPYEQYF.

The chain employs TRBV5-6 and TRBJ2-1; 11 positions match TRBD2. Germline V lookup: CDR1 SGHDT, CDR2 YYEEEE. V gave up 3 bases and J gave up 4 bases; unmatched junction bases: 6. CDR3 length: 16 amino acids. CDR3 region: CASSSLGTSGYNEQFF. CDR3 nucleotide sequence: TGTGCCAGCAGCTCTCTAGGGACTAGCGGTTACAATGAGCAGTTCTTC.

V is TRBV19 and J is TRBJ1-5; 11 nucleotides line up with TRBD1. Germline CDR1 reads LNHDA; CDR2 reads SQIVND (reference sequence). The CDR3 length is 15 residues. The V segment lost 6 bases and the J segment 6 bases; nucleotides outside the gene matches: 7. CDR3: CASRGTGGRSQPQHF. CDR3 coding DNA: TGTGCCAGTAGGGGGACAGGGGGACGAAGTCAGCCCCAGCATTTT.

About this clone itself: At the DNA level, this CDR3 is encoded by other sequences in the same sample as well. The chain is built from TRBV20-1 and TRBJ2-1; D remains ambiguous. Trimming stripped 1 base from V and 6 bases from J, with 4 bases between. This CDR3 has 11 amino acids. Looked up from germline, CDR1 is DFQATT and CDR2 is SNEGSKA (reference sequence). The CDR3 here is CSARVGNEQFF. In nucleotides, the CDR3 is TGCAGTGCTAGAGTCGGCAATGAGCAGTTCTTC.

The CDR3 is CASSLGGFYEQYF. In DNA, the CDR3 is TGTGCCAGCAGCCTAGGGGGGTTCTACGAGCAGTACTTC. This sequence joins TRBV11-2 and TRBJ2-7; D assignment may be TRBD1 or TRBD2 (6 bases each). The CDR3 runs 13 residues. V was trimmed by 5 bases and J by 3 bases, leaving 11 bases between them. The germline V gene has CDR1 SGHAT and CDR2 FQNNGV.

This chain uses TRBV4-1 with TRBJ2-2, with 10 bases aligning to TRBD2. Looked up from germline, CDR1 is MGHRA and CDR2 is YSYEKL. V gave up 3 bases and J gave up 6 bases; unmatched junction bases: 10. The CDR3 has 17 amino acids. This CDR3 is CASSQHPGTSVSGELFF. CDR3 in DNA: TGCGCCAGCAGCCAGCATCCCGGGACTAGCGTTTCCGGGGAGCTGTTTTTT.